This TCR beta chain originates from a study of T cells in Graves' hyperthyroidism and ophthalmopathy. PBMCs were collected from a 10 ml volume of fresh peripheral blood. V was pared by 2 bases and J by 7 bases, with 6 bases between. This CDR3 is 11 amino acids long. CDR1 is MNHEY and CDR2 is SVGEGT in the germline V gene. From RNA transcripts, TCR beta CDR3 regions were amplified. In the first-round RT-PCR of the TCR CDR3, the HTBI primer set was used. A single record per CDR3 protein comes from TCRdb applying MiXCR to the multiplex PCR reads. The sample contains fewer than 900,000 distinct CDR3 sequences, over 15% of which appear only once. This clonotype has just a few counts.

This sequence was found in a young man with Graves' hyperthyroidism. The sequenced material came from blood. The chain couples TRBV6-2 or TRBV6-3 to TRBJ2-7; D unclear. Here the CDR3 DNA reads TGTGCCAGCAGTTACCATCGGGAGCAGTACTTC. Translating it yields CASSYHREQYF.